The 11 T cell receptor beta chains below all came from one sample that was sequenced in a study of blood T cell repertoires in COVID-19. Data came from immunoSEQ multiplex PCR; TCRdb stores just in-frame clones and leaves some out. The data contain about 81,000 clones, around three quarters of them singletons. The specimen sequenced was peripheral blood. The source of these receptors is a woman between 50 and 59 years old with acute or convalescent COVID-19.

This clone was seen only a few times. V is TRBV28 and J is TRBJ2-1; D is perhaps TRBD2 (6 bases). The CDR3 is 14 amino acids. Germline CDR1 and CDR2: MDHEN and SYDVKM. V was pared by 5 bases and J by 7 bases, with 15 bases between. CDR3 nucleotides: TGTGCCAGCAGTGGGGGGATCTTTCTTAATGAGCAGTTCTTC. Translating it yields CASSGGIFLNEQFF.

The chain couples TRBV6-5 to TRBJ1-3; D remains unclear. Trimming cost V 5 bases and J 0 bases, with 11 bases left between them. From germline, CDR1 is MNHEY and CDR2 SVGAGI. CDR3 length: 15 amino acids. The CDR3 DNA reads as TGTGCCAGCAGTCAACAGATGTTCTCTGGAAACACCATATATTTT. Protein sequence: CASSQQMFSGNTIYF.

A single count supports this clone. This chain connects TRBV7-2 to TRBJ2-7, with 8 positions matching TRBD1. Germline trimming cut 5 bases from V and 1 base from J; bases unmatched to any gene: 4. The CDR3 loop spans 14 amino acids. CDR1 and CDR2 from the germline V gene are SGHTA and FQGNSA. The CDR3 DNA sequence: TGTGCCAGCAGCGTCGACAGGGGTTCCTACGAGCAGTACTTC. This gives the protein CASSVDRGSYEQYF.

The gene calls are TRBV28 and TRBJ1-5; possible D gene TRBD1, 6 bases. The V end lost 3 bases, the J end lost 1 base, and 13 bases lay between the germline ends. In germline, CDR1 is MDHEN, CDR2 SYDVKM. This CDR3 has 16 amino acids. CDR3 DNA: TGTGCCAGCAGTTTCATCCGGGGGGCGAGCAATCAGCCCCAGCATTTT. This encodes CASSFIRGASNQPQHF.

The CDR3 DNA reads as TGTGCCAGCAGTTTAGCCCAAGGACCCACCGGGGACGAGCAGTACTTC. Encoded protein: CASSLAQGPTGDEQYF. This chain joins TRBV27 and TRBJ2-7; TRBD2 is a possible D gene (5 bases). Trimming removed 2 bases at V and 5 bases at J, with 19 bases between. The CDR3 is 16 residues long. Germline V lookup: CDR1 MNHEY, CDR2 SMNVEV (reference sequence).

In the case of this clone: The sample holds other DNA sequences that translate to the same CDR3. The V gene is TRBV7-2, the J gene TRBJ2-7, with TRBD2 as a possible D gene (6 bases). V shed 5 bases and J shed 6 bases, with 8 bases lying between them. Germline lookup yields CDR1 SGHTA and CDR2 FQGNSA. This CDR3 spans 11 amino acids. Here the CDR3 DNA reads TGTGCCAGCAGCCTGCGGGGCGAGCAGTACTTC. Translation: CASSLRGEQYF.

V and J are TRBV6-5 and TRBJ2-7; 8 nucleotides align to TRBD1. The germline V gene encodes CDR1 MNHEY and CDR2 SVGAGI. V was pared by 8 bases and J by 4 bases, with 10 bases of the junction left unmatched. This CDR3 comprises 14 residues. CDR3 nucleotide sequence: TGTGCCAGCGGGTGGGACAGGCGGGCTTACGAGCAGTACTTC. This translates into CASGWDRRAYEQYF.

V usage is TRBV6-6 and J usage is TRBJ2-3, with 8 nucleotides matching TRBD2. This CDR3 region has 15 residues. Trimming cost V 5 bases and J 5 bases; bases outside gene matches: 9. Per the germline V gene, CDR1 is MNHNY and CDR2 is SVGAGI (reference sequence). CDR3 region: CASSRPGLGIDTQYF. The DNA for the CDR3 is TGTGCCAGCAGTCGGCCGGGACTAGGTATAGATACGCAGTATTTT.

The chain has TRBV29-1 and TRBJ1-1; 10 bases match TRBD1. Germline V CDR1 and CDR2: SQVTM, ANQGSEA. V gave up 5 bases and J gave up 0 bases; unmatched junction bases: 15. The CDR3 is 18 amino acids. CDR3: CSVTNPIGTGALNTEAFF. DNA for the CDR3: TGCAGCGTTACCAACCCCATCGGGACAGGGGCGTTGAACACTGAAGCTTTCTTT.

This clone has only one observation. V and J are TRBV5-1 and TRBJ1-1; 9 nucleotides align to TRBD1. Germline CDR1 reads SGHRS; CDR2 reads YFSETQ. There are 16 residues in the CDR3. Unmatched junction bases numbered 3, after V lost 0 bases and J lost 0 bases. The CDR3, as DNA: TGCGCCAGCAGCTTGGAACAGGGGGCCTTGAACACTGAAGCTTTCTTT. Translated: CASSLEQGALNTEAFF.

In this sample, this clone turned up a few times. The V gene is TRBV7-9, the J gene TRBJ2-1; 14 nucleotides agree with TRBD2. V was pared by 5 bases and J by 9 bases, with 12 bases of the junction left unmatched. Germline CDR1 SEHNR, CDR2 FQNEAQ (reference sequence). The CDR3 loop spans 17 amino acids. CDR3 DNA: TGTGCCAGCAGCCCTTGGACTAGCGGGGGGTCGGCCGGTGAGCAGTTCTTC. Protein product: CASSPWTSGGSAGEQFF.